This T cell receptor beta chain was recovered during a study of shared clonotypes between healthy human individuals (dated by TCRdb to between 2020 and 2021). Concerning the study at large: The cohort included a few men and a couple of women between 18 and 49 years of age. Per donor, three plates each were used for CD4 naive and CD4 memory, two for CD8 naive, and one for CD8 memory. Per donor, leukapheresis produced somewhere between about 0.94 and 9.5 billion PBMCs. To increase sequencing depth and limit assay-specific biases, different laboratories used diverse techniques to prepare libraries and sequence TCR repertoires. To estimate repertoire size and how much clonotypes are shared between individuals, the study performed deep sequencing of blood TCR repertoires from a few healthy adults.

Using the deep immunoSEQ assay, multiplex PCR amplified TCR CDR3 regions from genomic DNA. Extracted genomic DNA from each cell subset was spread evenly across all wells of several immunoSEQ 96-well plates, with each plate serving as a replicate. For sorted subsets, each replicate PCR was loaded with roughly 0.2 ug genomic DNA, equivalent to approximately 27,000 T cell genomes. Purified libraries were quantified with a Qubit 3.0 fluorometer, sized on a Bioanalyzer 2100, and re-quantified with the KAPA Library Quantification kit. Every immunoSEQ 96-well plate was sequenced on a dedicated single-read 150-cycle Illumina NextSeq 550 flow cell. Per the original workflow: Because the immunoSEQ output held only junctional sequences and lacked quality scores, the filtering could not match the filtering applied to full-length reads. Sequences were annotated with PyIR, a Python wrapper for IgBLAST v1.9, and V/J genes and CDR3 were assigned using IMGT germline references. Any read was removed if the V/J assignment was weak (E-value above 1e-6), the CDR3 was missing, or the read contained stop codons, out-of-frame junctions, or ambiguous translated residues. V3J clonotypes were defined by identical inferred V gene, J gene, and CDR3 amino acid sequence. To compute the percentage overlap between repertoires, the number of shared unique clonotypes was divided by the size of the smaller repertoire. RTK rarefaction, the Chao1 estimator, and Recon v2.1 estimates of unobserved clonotypes were used to assess repertoire richness. OLGA was used to compute generation probabilities for all TCRbeta clonotypes that the gDNA method yielded from a handful of donors. TCRdb took this table from immuneACCESS and kept in-frame rearrangements with V and J called. Such tables lack part of the clones; where checked against another copy, unresolved V genes explain under half of the gap, and the rest is unexplained. V, J and clone size were drawn from that table, and D and trimming were deduced from the DNA. In this sample the table shows around 2.1 million clones, approximately 94% of which occur a single time. The top ten hold under 2% of the sample.

Points the paper makes about the study in general: Higher generation probabilities were observed for clonotypes shared by all four sorted-subset donors than for non-shared clonotypes. Across a handful of donors, roughly 5% of naive CD4, approximately 4% of naive CD8, about 2% of memory CD4, and 0.3% to 0.45% of memory CD8 clonotypes were shared. Incomplete sequencing was indicated by rarefaction of sorted-subset datasets, despite the large sequencing depth. Only blood was sampled, and tissue TCR repertoires likely differ from those in blood. The small number of donors limited the genetic and exposure-history diversity represented. Pairwise subsampling indicated that sequencing depth was expected to affect the degree of clonotype sharing among donors. Larger estimated clonotype richness was generally found for naive subsets than for memory subsets.

V lost 0 bases and J lost 2 bases; the stretch between them is 11 bases long. The cysteine opens and the phenylalanine closes a CDR3 of 17 amino acids. This entry keeps only the CDR3 DNA: 51 bases, framed from base 1. The germline V gene encodes CDR1 MNHEY and CDR2 SMNVEV (reference sequence). CD8 naive samples consisted of CD45RO-negative cells that were positively selected for CCR7, yielding a CD45RA+CCR7+ population without TemRA cells. Donors were healthy HIV-negative adults with no recently reported acute infections or vaccinations. All donors were Caucasian adults living in Nashville, Tennessee, USA. After blood collection by leukapheresis, PBMCs were isolated using Ficoll-Histopaque density gradient centrifugation and then cryopreserved in the vapor phase of liquid nitrogen. Purity and quantity of every magnetically sorted T cell population were checked by analytical flow cytometry. From each sorted fraction, genomic DNA was isolated and quantified by UV absorbance on a Nanodrop 2000c.

Remarks on this clone: Its target antigen remains unknown. No much larger clone is present one base from it, and per-base qualities are unavailable.

The sample was naive CD8+ T cells from PBMCs. This sample's cell subset or site label indicates: CD45RA+CCR7+. The chain is encoded by TRBV27 joined to TRBJ2-6, with no confidently assigned D gene. The origin of this receptor is a man between 18 and 35 years old in good health. Some clones in this sample may be carry-over from other donors' samples. The DNA sequence follows: TGTGCCAGCAGTTTATCGTTTCGGTTTGCTGGGGCCAACGTCCTGACTTTC. It translates as CASSLSFRFAGANVLTF.